This T cell receptor (beta chain) stems from a study of sequential checkpoint blockade in melanoma. Assay: immunoSEQ multiplex PCR; the TCRdb copy retains only in-frame clones and omits some. The data hold 15,000 to 25,000 clones, with roughly 82% observed a single time. Treatment defined: randomized to nivolumab then ipilimumab (arm A) or the reverse (arm B). PBMC sorting kept live CD3+CD8+ cells without CD19 or CD56. This clone was seen only once. The CDR3 extends over 15 amino acids. CDR1 is SEHNR and CDR2 is FQNEAQ in the germline V gene (reference sequence). V lost 2 bases and J 8 bases, leaving 18 bases between the germline ends.

The chain combines TRBV7-9 with TRBJ1-1, with D possibly being TRBD1 (5 bases). The sample consisted of CD8+ T cells sorted from blood (inferred from file names), taken from a patient given nivolumab and ipilimumab in sequence. The sequence derives from a human donor with melanoma. The CDR3 protein is CASSLSGRGLFEAFF. The CDR3 nucleotides read TGTGCCAGCAGCTTATCGGGGAGGGGCCTATTCGAAGCTTTCTTT.